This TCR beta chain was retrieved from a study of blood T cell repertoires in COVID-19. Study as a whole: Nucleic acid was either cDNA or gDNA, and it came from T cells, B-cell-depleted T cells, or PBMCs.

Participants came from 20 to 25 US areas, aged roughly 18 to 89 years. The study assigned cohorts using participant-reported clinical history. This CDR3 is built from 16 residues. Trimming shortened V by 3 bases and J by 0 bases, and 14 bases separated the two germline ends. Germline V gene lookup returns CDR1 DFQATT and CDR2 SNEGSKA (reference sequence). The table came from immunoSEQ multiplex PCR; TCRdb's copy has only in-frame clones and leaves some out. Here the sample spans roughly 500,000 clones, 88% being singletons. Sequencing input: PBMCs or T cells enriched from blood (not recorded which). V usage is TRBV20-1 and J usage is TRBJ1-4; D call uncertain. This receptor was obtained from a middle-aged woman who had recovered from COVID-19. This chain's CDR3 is CSASGSAGATNEKLFF. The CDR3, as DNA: TGCAGTGCTAGTGGTTCGGCGGGAGCAACTAATGAAAAACTGTTTTTT.